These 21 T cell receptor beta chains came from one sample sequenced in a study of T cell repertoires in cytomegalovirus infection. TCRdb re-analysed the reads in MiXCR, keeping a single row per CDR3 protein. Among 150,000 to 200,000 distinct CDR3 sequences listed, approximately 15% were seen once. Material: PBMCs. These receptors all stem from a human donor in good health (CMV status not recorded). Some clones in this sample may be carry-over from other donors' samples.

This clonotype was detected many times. CDR3 in amino acids: CASSLGDSGTGGRQYF. The CDR3 DNA sequence: TGTGCCAGCAGCTTAGGGGACTCCGGGACAGGGGGGCGGCAGTACTTC. The chain links TRBV7-6 to TRBJ2-7, with 11 bases matching TRBD1. The germline V gene has CDR1 SGHVS and CDR2 FNYEAQ. Trimming cost V 1 base and J 9 bases; bases outside gene matches: 11. This CDR3 spans 16 amino acids.

The CDR3 protein is CASSRGSTEAFF. Written as DNA, the CDR3 is TGCGCCAGCAGTCGAGGCTCCACTGAAGCTTTCTTT. The V call is TRBV4-1, the J call TRBJ1-1; D is unresolved. Germline V gene lookup returns CDR1 MGHRA and CDR2 YSYEKL. V lost 6 bases to trimming and J lost 4 bases, with 9 bases between them. The CDR3 loop spans 12 amino acids.

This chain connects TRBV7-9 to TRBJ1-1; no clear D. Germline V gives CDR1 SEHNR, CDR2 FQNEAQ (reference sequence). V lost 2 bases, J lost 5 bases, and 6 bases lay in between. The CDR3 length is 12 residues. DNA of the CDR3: TGTGCCAGCAGCTTAAGGACTACTGAAGCTTTCTTT. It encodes CASSLRTTEAFF. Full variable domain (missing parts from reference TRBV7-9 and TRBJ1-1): DTGVSQNPRHKITKRGQNVTFRCDPISEHNRLYWYRQTLGQGPEFLTYFQNEAQLEKSRLLSDRFSAERPKGSFSTLEIQRTEQGDSAMYLCASSLRTTEAFFGQGTRLTVV.

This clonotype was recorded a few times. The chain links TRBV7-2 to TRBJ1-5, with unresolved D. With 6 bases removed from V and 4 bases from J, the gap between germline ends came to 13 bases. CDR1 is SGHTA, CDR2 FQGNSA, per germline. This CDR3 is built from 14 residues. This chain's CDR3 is CASSPDGLNQPQHF. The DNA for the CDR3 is TGTGCCAGCAGTCCGGACGGACTGAATCAGCCCCAGCATTTT.

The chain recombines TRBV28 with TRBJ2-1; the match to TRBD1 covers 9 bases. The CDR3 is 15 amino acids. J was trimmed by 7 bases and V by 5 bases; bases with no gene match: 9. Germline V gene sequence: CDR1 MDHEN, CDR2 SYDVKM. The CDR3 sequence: CASSPPGTGKNEQFF. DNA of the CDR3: TGTGCCAGCAGTCCGCCCGGGACAGGGAAGAATGAGCAGTTCTTC.

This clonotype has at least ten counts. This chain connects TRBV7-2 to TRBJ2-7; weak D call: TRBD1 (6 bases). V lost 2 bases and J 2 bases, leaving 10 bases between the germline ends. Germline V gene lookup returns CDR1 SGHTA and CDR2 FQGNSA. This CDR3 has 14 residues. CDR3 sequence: CASSLWDKPYEQYF. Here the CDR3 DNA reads TGTGCCAGCAGCTTATGGGACAAACCCTACGAGCAGTACTTC. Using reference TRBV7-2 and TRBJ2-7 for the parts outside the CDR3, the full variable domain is GAGVSQSPSNKVTEKGKDVELRCDPISGHTALYWYRQSLGQGLEFLIYFQGNSAPDKSGLPSDRFSAERTGGSVSTLTIQRTQQEDSAVYLCASSLWDKPYEQYFGPGTRLTVT.

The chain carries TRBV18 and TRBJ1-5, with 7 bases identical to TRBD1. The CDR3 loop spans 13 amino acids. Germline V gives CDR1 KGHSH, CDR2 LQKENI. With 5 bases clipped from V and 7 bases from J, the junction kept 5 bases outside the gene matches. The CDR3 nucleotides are TGTGCCAGCTCATCCGGGACAGACCAGCCCCAGCATTTT. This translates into CASSSGTDQPQHF.

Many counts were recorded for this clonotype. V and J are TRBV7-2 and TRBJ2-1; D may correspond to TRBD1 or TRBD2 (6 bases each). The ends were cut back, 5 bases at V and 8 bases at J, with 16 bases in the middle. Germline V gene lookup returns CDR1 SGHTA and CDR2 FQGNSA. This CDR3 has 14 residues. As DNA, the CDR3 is TGTGCCAGCAGCCCGGGACGGGGGCGCGATGAGCAGTTCTTC. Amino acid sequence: CASSPGRGRDEQFF.

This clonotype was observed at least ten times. The CDR3 region has the DNA TGTGCCAGCAGCCCCGGACAGGGGGCCTTCAATCAGCCCCAGCATTTT. This codes for CASSPGQGAFNQPQHF. The chain joins TRBV7-2 to TRBJ1-5, with 11 bases fitting TRBD1. The CDR3 covers 16 residues. V dropped 5 bases and J dropped 3; count of bases not matched to a gene: 6. Germline lookup yields CDR1 SGHTA and CDR2 FQGNSA. Together with reference TRBV7-2 and TRBJ1-5, the CDR3 gives the full variable domain: GAGVSQSPSNKVTEKGKDVELRCDPISGHTALYWYRQSLGQGLEFLIYFQGNSAPDKSGLPSDRFSAERTGGSVSTLTIQRTQQEDSAVYLCASSPGQGAFNQPQHFGDGTRLSIL.

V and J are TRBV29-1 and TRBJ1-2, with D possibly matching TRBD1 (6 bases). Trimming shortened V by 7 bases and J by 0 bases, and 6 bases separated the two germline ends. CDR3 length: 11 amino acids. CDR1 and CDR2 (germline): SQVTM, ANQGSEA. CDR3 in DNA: TGCAGCGGGGACACTAACTATGGCTACACCTTC. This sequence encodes CSGDTNYGYTF.

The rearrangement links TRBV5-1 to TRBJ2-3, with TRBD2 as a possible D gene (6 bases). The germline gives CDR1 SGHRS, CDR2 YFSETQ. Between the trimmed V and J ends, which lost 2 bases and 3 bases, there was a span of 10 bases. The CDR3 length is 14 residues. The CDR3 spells CASSFLGRTDTQYF. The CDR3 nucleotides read TGCGCCAGCAGCTTTTTGGGGAGGACAGATACGCAGTATTTT.

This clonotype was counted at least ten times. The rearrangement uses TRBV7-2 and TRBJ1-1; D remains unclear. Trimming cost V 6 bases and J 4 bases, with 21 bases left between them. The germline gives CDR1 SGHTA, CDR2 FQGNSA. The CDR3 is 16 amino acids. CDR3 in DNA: TGTGCCAGCAGGATTGGGAGGGTTGGGGTCGGCACTGAAGCTTTCTTT. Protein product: CASRIGRVGVGTEAFF.

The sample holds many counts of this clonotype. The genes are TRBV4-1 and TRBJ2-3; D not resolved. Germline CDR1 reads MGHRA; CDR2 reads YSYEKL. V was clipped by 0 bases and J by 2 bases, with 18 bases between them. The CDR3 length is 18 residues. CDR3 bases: TGCGCCAGCAGCCAAGATCTAGGAACGACTTTTATCACAGATACGCAGTATTTT. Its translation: CASSQDLGTTFITDTQYF.

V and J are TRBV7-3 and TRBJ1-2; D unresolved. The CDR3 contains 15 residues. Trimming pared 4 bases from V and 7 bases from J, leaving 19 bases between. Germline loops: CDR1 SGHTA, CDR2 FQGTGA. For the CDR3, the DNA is TGTGCCAGCAGCTCTGTCGCGGGGATGGGTCTTGGCTACACCTTC. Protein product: CASSSVAGMGLGYTF. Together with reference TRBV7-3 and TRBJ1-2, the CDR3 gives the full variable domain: GAGVSQTPSNKVTEKGKYVELRCDPISGHTALYWYRQSLGQGPEFLIYFQGTGAADDSGLPNDRFFAVRPEGSVSTLKIQRTERGDSAVYLCASSSVAGMGLGYTFGSGTRLTVV.

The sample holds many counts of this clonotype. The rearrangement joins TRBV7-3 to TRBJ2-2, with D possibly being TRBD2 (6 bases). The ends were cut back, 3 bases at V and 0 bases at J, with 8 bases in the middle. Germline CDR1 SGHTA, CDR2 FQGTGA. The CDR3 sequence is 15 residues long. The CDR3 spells CASSFRDSNTGELFF. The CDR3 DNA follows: TGTGCCAGCAGCTTTAGGGACTCGAACACCGGGGAGCTGTTTTTT.

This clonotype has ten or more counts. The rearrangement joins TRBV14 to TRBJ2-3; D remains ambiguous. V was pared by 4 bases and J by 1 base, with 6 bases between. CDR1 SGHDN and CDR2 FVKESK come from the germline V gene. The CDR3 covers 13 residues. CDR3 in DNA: TGTGCCAGCAGCCTGACGCGCACAGATACGCAGTATTTT. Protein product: CASSLTRTDTQYF.

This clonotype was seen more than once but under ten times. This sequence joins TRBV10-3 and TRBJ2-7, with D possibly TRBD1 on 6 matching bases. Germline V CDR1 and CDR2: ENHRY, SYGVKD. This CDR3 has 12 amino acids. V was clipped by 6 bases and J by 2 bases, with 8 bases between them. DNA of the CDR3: TGTGCCATCAGCGACAGGACCTACGAGCAGTACTTC. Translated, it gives CAISDRTYEQYF.

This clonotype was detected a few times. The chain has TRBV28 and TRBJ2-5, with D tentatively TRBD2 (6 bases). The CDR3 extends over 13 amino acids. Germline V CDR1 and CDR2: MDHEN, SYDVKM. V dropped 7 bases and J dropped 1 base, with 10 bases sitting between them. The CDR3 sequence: CASTLASQETQYF. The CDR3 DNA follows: TGTGCCAGCACTCTAGCGAGCCAAGAGACCCAGTACTTC.

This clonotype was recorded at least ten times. The CDR3 here is CASSLEGSWGTEAFF. The DNA of the CDR3 is TGTGCCAGCAGCTTAGAAGGCAGCTGGGGCACTGAAGCTTTCTTT. The chain employs TRBV7-8 and TRBJ1-1, with no clear D. Trimming left V 1 base short and J 4 bases short, with 13 bases between. The CDR3 consists of 15 residues. From germline, CDR1 is SGHVS and CDR2 FQNEAQ.

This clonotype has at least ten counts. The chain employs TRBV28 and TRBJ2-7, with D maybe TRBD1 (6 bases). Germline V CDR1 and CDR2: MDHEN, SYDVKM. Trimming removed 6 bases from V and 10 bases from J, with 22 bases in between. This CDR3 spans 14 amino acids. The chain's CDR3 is CASSLRDNPYGQYF. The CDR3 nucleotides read TGTGCCAGCAGCCTACGGGACAATCCCTATGGACAGTACTTC.

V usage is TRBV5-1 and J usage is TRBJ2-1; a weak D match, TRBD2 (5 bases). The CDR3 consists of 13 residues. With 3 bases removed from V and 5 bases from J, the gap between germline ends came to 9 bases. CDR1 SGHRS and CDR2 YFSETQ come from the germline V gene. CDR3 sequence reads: CASSSGSNNEQFF. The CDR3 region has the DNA TGCGCCAGCAGCTCGGGATCCAACAATGAGCAGTTCTTC.